The 16 T cell receptor beta chains below all came from one sample that was sequenced in a study of radiotherapy plus CTLA-4 blockade in lung cancer. Measured with immunoSEQ multiplex PCR; TCRdb has only the in-frame clones, and not every one. The sample holds about 49,000 clones; roughly four fifths are singletons and the top ten take 11%. The sequencing here drew on peripheral blood, taken from a patient treated with radiotherapy plus ipilimumab. Receptors originate from a human donor with non-small cell lung cancer who had stable disease on radiotherapy plus ipilimumab.

This chain joins TRBV4-2 and TRBJ2-2; tentative D call: TRBD2 (6 bases). The germline gives CDR1 LGHNA, CDR2 YNFKEQ. Deletions cut 1 base from V and 4 bases from J, with 10 bases between. This CDR3 has 15 amino acids. DNA for the CDR3: TGTGCCAGCAGCCAAGCCGGGACTCCCACCGGGGAGCTGTTTTTT. As protein: CASSQAGTPTGELFF.

The V gene is TRBV4-1, the J gene TRBJ2-5; D is ambiguous. CDR3 length equals 14 residues. Germline lookup yields CDR1 MGHRA and CDR2 YSYEKL. Trimming pared 1 base from V and 1 base from J, leaving 7 bases between. Here the CDR3 reads CASSQAQSQETQYF. In DNA, the CDR3 is TGCGCCAGCAGCCAAGCCCAGTCCCAAGAGACCCAGTACTTC.

The CDR3 region is CAISAGTEAFF. For the CDR3, the DNA is TGTGCCATCAGTGCCGGTACTGAAGCTTTCTTT. The rearrangement links TRBV10-3 to TRBJ1-1; D gene unclear. CDR3 size: 11 residues. Germline V gene sequence: CDR1 ENHRY, CDR2 SYGVKD. Trimming removed 4 bases from V and 5 bases from J, with 5 bases in between.

In DNA form, the CDR3 reads TGTGCCAGCAGATTGACAGGGGTGAACACTGAAGCTTTCTTT. This encodes CASRLTGVNTEAFF. This chain links TRBV21-1 with TRBJ1-1; TRBD1 is the table's D call and was not checked against the DNA. TRBV21-1 is a documented pseudogene. The CDR3 runs 14 residues.

This clone was seen just once. The chain couples TRBV4-3 to TRBJ2-6; 7 bases fit TRBD1. This CDR3 has 15 residues. V was pared by 4 bases and J by 2 bases, with 2 bases of the junction left unmatched. CDR1 and CDR2 from the germline V gene are LGHNA and YSLEER. CDR3 nucleotides: TGCGCCAGCAGCCGAGACAGGGCTGGGGCCAACGTCCTGACTTTC. It specifies CASSRDRAGANVLTF.

The rearrangement joins TRBV2 to TRBJ2-2; tentatively, D is TRBD1 (6 bases). The germline V and J ends were trimmed by 3 bases and 5 bases, with 13 bases remaining between them. CDR3 size: 15 residues. In germline, CDR1 is SNHLY, CDR2 FYNNEI. The CDR3 DNA reads TGTGCCAGCAGTGATAGGGGAACAGGGACCGGGGAGCTGTTTTTT. Its translation is CASSDRGTGTGELFF. The full variable domain, rest sourced from reference TRBV2 and TRBJ2-2, is EPEVTQTPSHQVTQMGQEVILRCVPISNHLYFYWYRQILGQKVEFLVSFYNNEISEKSEIFDDQFSVERPDGSNFTLKIRSTKLEDSAMYFCASSDRGTGTGELFFGEGSRLTVL.

This chain connects TRBV7-2 to TRBJ1-1; no reliable D call. The CDR3 runs to 12 residues. Germline values: CDR1 SGHTA, CDR2 FQGNSA. The V end was cut by 3 bases, the J end by 2 bases, with 4 bases between. The CDR3 sequence is CASSFPNTEAFF. CDR3 nucleotides: TGTGCCAGCAGCTTCCCTAACACTGAAGCTTTCTTT.

The J gene is TRBJ2-2, the V gene TRBV5-1; D not certain. Germline assignment: CDR1 SGHRS and CDR2 YFSETQ. Trimming removed 4 bases at V and 0 bases at J, with 7 bases between. The CDR3 contains 14 residues. The CDR3 nucleotides read TGCGCCAGCAGCCTTACATCGAACACCGGGGAGCTGTTTTTT. This sequence encodes CASSLTSNTGELFF. The variable domain in full, completed from reference TRBV5-1 and TRBJ2-2, reads KAGVTQTPRYLIKTRGQQVTLSCSPISGHRSVSWYQQTPGQGLQFLFEYFSETQRNKGNFPGRFSGRQFSNSRSEMNVSTLELGDSALYLCASSLTSNTGELFFGEGSRLTVL.

V gene TRBV18 combines with J gene TRBJ1-1; the D is unclear. This CDR3 comprises 13 residues. V was clipped by 2 bases and J by 1 base, with 5 bases between them. CDR1 and CDR2 from the germline V gene are KGHSH and LQKENI. CDR3 in DNA: TGTGCCAGCTCACCAGCAGGGAACACTGAAGCTTTCTTT. The encoded protein is CASSPAGNTEAFF.

This chain connects TRBV27 to TRBJ2-2; TRBD1 aligns across 9 bases. The CDR3 is 20 amino acids. CDR1 and CDR2 (germline): MNHEY, SMNVEV (reference sequence). With 5 bases clipped from V and 0 bases from J, the junction kept 16 bases outside the gene matches. CDR3 loop: CASSPDRGIRDVANTGELFF. CDR3 DNA: TGTGCCAGCAGTCCCGACAGGGGGATTAGAGACGTCGCGAACACCGGGGAGCTGTTTTTT.

The J gene is TRBJ2-3, the V gene TRBV30; the match to TRBD2 covers 7 bases. V was clipped by 0 bases and J by 6 bases; unmatched bases: 6. The germline V gene has CDR1 GTSNPN and CDR2 SVGIG (reference sequence). The length of the CDR3 is 14 residues. CDR3 protein: CAWSVAPSGDTQYF. The CDR3, as DNA: TGTGCCTGGAGTGTAGCACCTAGCGGTGATACGCAGTATTTT.

This chain uses TRBV14 with TRBJ1-6; tentatively, D is TRBD1 (5 bases). Trimming removed 4 bases at V and 7 bases at J, with 14 bases between. The CDR3 sequence is 15 residues long. Germline V lookup: CDR1 SGHDN, CDR2 FVKESK. The DNA for the CDR3 is TGTGCCAGCAGCCTCGCTGGGACCAGCAATTCACCCCTCCACTTT. This translates into CASSLAGTSNSPLHF.

The chain carries TRBV15 and TRBJ2-5; no firm D call. The CDR3 spans 14 residues. The V end lost 7 bases, the J end lost 1 base, and 13 bases lay between the germline ends. Germline-derived CDR1 and CDR2 are LNHNV and YYDKDF (reference sequence). The CDR3: CATTRWTGQETQYF. CDR3 nucleotides: TGTGCCACCACGAGGTGGACGGGCCAAGAGACCCAGTACTTC.

The chain is built from TRBV27 and TRBJ1-2, with a weak D call TRBD1 (5 bases). The germline gives CDR1 MNHEY, CDR2 SMNVEV (reference sequence). Trimming stripped 6 bases from V and 4 bases from J, with 9 bases between. The length of the CDR3 is 12 residues. CDR3 sequence (DNA): TGTGCCAGCAGGAGCAGGGTCTATGGCTACACCTTC. It specifies CASRSRVYGYTF.

The V and J genes are TRBV13 and TRBJ2-3, with D perhaps matching TRBD2 (7 bases). Germline V gene lookup returns CDR1 PRHDT and CDR2 FYEKMQ (reference sequence). The CDR3 has 15 amino acids. Trimming shortened V by 5 bases and J by 5 bases, and 17 bases separated the two germline ends. The DNA of the CDR3 is TGTGCCAGCAGCCCGCTAGGGGGGGGAATAGATACGCAGTATTTT. Amino acid sequence: CASSPLGGGIDTQYF.

The gene calls are TRBV11-3 and TRBJ2-3; D perhaps matches TRBD1 (6 bases). CDR1 is SGHNT, CDR2 YENEEA, per germline. The CDR3 runs 16 residues. Deletions cut 5 bases from V and 0 bases from J, with 15 bases between. The CDR3 is CASSQGGQISTDTQYF. The DNA of the CDR3 is TGTGCCAGCAGCCAAGGAGGACAGATTAGCACAGATACGCAGTATTTT.